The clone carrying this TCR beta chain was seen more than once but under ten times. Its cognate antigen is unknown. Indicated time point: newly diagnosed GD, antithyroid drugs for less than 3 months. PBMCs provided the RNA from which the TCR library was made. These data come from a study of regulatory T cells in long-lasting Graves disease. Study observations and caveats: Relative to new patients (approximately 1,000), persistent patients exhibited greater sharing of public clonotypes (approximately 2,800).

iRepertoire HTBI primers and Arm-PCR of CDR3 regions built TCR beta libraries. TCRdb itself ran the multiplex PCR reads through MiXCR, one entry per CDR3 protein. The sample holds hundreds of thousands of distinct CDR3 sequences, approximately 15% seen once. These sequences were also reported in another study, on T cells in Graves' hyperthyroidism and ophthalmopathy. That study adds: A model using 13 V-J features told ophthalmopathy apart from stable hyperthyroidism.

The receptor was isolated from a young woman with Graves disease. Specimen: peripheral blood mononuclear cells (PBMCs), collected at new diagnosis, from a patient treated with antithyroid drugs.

The chain's CDR3 is CASSLRWGSEKLFF. In nucleotides, the CDR3 is TGTGCCAGCAGTTTAAGGTGGGGAAGTGAAAAACTGTTTTTT. The gene calls are TRBV28 and TRBJ1-4; D ambiguous. Germline V gives CDR1 MDHEN, CDR2 SYDVKM. Trimming stripped 2 bases from V and 7 bases from J, with 11 bases between. The CDR3 runs to 14 residues.